This TCR beta chain was identified during a study of blood T cells in healthy people across ages. Overall study findings and caveats: Diversity figures derived from one million T cells were judged to underestimate the true value.

Germline loops: CDR1 MNHNS, CDR2 SASEGT. The CDR3 extends over 12 amino acids. The V end lost 1 base, the J end lost 5 bases, and 4 bases lay between the germline ends. About this clonotype: What it binds is unknown.

With a J-beta primer mix and a sample-barcoded 5' primer, a second PCR ran about 7 to 11 cycles. TCRdb re-called the 5' RACE reads with MiXCR, one entry per CDR3 protein. This table has fewer than 2,000,000 distinct CDR3 sequences, approximately 32% appearing once. This chain links TRBV6-1 with TRBJ2-3; no clear D. The clonotype originates from a woman in her twenties or thirties in good health. Sequenced input: blood. The CDR3: CASSEEVDTQYF. For the CDR3, the DNA is TGTGCCAGCAGTGAAGAGGTAGATACGCAGTATTTT.